Listed here are 15 T cell receptor beta chains from one sample, sequenced in a study of T cells expressing NK-cell markers. Following a re-call of the 5' RACE reads, TCRdb has one entry per CDR3 protein and lacks DNA. The sample features approximately 150,000 distinct CDR3 sequences, with 12% in its top ten. Sequencing used blood T cells: a sorted CD56 or NKG2C T cell subset, CD4+ or CD8+ T cells, or bulk PBMC T cells (not recorded which). All receptors derive from a man aged 18 to 29 in good health.

The rearrangement links TRBV4-1 to TRBJ1-1. This CDR3 region has 15 residues. The V gene's germline CDR1 is MGHRA and CDR2 YSYEKL. CDR3 protein: CASSQDASTRTEAFF.

This sequence joins TRBV4-3 and TRBJ1-1; as DNA is missing, the TRBD1 call by TCRdb cannot be tested. CDR3 length: 17 residues. Germline loops: CDR1 LGHNA, CDR2 YSLEER. CDR3 sequence: CASSQGVAGPTNTEAFF.

This sequence joins TRBV19 and TRBJ2-1; TCRdb picks TRBD1, but there is no DNA to check that call. The germline V gene encodes CDR1 LNHDA and CDR2 SQIVND (reference sequence). The CDR3 sequence is 15 residues long. This CDR3 reads CASRPRDRVVDEQFF.

The chain employs TRBV29-1 and TRBJ1-1; TCRdb's D call of TRBD1 is untestable without DNA. This CDR3 contains 13 residues. Germline V gene sequence: CDR1 SQVTM, CDR2 ANQGSEA. The CDR3 here is CSVDERGDTEAFF. Complete variable domain (other parts from reference TRBV29-1 and TRBJ1-1): SAVISQKPSRDICQRGTSLTIQCQVDSQVTMMFWYRQQPGQSLTLIATANQGSEATYESGFVIDKFPISRPNLTFSTLTVSNMSPEDSSIYLCSVDERGDTEAFFGQGTRLTVV.

The chain links TRBV2 to TRBJ1-2. The CDR3 extends over 12 amino acids. Per germline, CDR1 SNHLY and CDR2 FYNNEI. This CDR3 is CASPTANYGYTF.

The rearrangement uses TRBV29-1 and TRBJ2-2; TCRdb's D call of TRBD2 is untestable without DNA. The CDR3 contains 14 residues. CDR1 is SQVTM, CDR2 ANQGSEA, per germline. The CDR3 loop reads CSVRGPPRPGELFF.

The chain carries TRBV7-9 and TRBJ2-5; there is no DNA to check the TCRdb D call of TRBD2. CDR1 SEHNR and CDR2 FQNEAQ come from the germline V gene (reference sequence). The CDR3 runs 15 residues. CDR3 residues: CASSFLVAGKETQYF.

V and J are TRBV7-2 and TRBJ2-3; TCRdb designates TRBD1, a call that cannot be tested without DNA. CDR3 length: 18 amino acids. Germline lookup yields CDR1 SGHTA and CDR2 FQGNSA. CDR3 in amino acids: CASSLGTSSIPPTDTQYF.

V gene TRBV21-1 combines with J gene TRBJ2-5; TCRdb's D call, TRBD1, is unchecked because there is no DNA. TRBV21-1 is given as a pseudogene. This CDR3 comprises 15 residues. The CDR3 spells CASSLQGQGEETQYF.

The V gene is TRBV6-1, the J gene TRBJ1-3. The CDR3 spans 14 residues. CDR1 and CDR2 (germline): MNHNS, SASEGT. The CDR3 loop is CASTLSPSGNTIYF.

V and J are TRBV28 and TRBJ2-5. Germline-derived CDR1 and CDR2 are MDHEN and SYDVKM. The CDR3 consists of 14 residues. CDR3 region: CASSSQGNQETQYF.

J is TRBJ2-1 and V is TRBV15; with no DNA, the TCRdb D assignment of TRBD2 cannot be verified. CDR3 size: 16 residues. Germline CDR1 reads LNHNV; CDR2 reads YYDKDF (reference sequence). CDR3 region: CATQEFGLAGLNEQFF.

This chain connects TRBV3-1 to TRBJ1-1. The CDR3 contains 14 residues. Germline-derived CDR1 and CDR2 are LGHDT and YNNKEL (reference sequence). Here the CDR3 reads CASSQEAGYTEAFF.

The chain recombines TRBV3-1 with TRBJ2-1; the D gene TCRdb calls, TRBD2, cannot be checked with no DNA. Per the germline V gene, CDR1 is LGHDT and CDR2 is YNNKEL (reference sequence). The CDR3 has 17 amino acids. The CDR3 loop reads CASSLGVLSGFYNEQFF.

The chain joins TRBV3-1 to TRBJ2-1; TCRdb selects TRBD2, and the lack of DNA leaves this call unchecked. The CDR3 contains 19 residues. Germline CDR1 and CDR2: LGHDT and YNNKEL (reference sequence). The CDR3 loop reads CASSQGRTGTSGSYNEQFF.